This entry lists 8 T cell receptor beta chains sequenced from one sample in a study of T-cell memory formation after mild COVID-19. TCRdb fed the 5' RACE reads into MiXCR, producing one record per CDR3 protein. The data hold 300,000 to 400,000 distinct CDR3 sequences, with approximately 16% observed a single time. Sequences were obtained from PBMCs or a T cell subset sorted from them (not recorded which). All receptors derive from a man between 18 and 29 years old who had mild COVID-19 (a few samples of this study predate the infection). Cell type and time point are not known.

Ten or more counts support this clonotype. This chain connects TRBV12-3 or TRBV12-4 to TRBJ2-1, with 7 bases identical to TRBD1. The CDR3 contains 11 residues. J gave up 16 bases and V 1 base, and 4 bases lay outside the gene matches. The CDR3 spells CASSLEGALFF. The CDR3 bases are TGTGCCAGCAGTTTAGAGGGGGCGCTTTTCTTC.

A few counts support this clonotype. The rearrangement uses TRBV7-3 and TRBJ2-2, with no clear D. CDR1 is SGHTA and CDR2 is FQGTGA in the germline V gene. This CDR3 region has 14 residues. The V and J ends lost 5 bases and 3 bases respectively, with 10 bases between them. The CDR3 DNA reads TGTGCCAGCAGCCGGACGGACGACACCGGGGAGCTGTTTTTT. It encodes CASSRTDDTGELFF.

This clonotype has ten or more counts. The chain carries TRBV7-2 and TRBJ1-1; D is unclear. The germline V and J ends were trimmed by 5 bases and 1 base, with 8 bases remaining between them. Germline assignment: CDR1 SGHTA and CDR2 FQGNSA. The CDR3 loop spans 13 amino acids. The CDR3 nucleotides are TGTGCCAGCAGCGTAGACCGGAACACTGAAGCTTTCTTT. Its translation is CASSVDRNTEAFF.

CDR3 sequence: CASSLRREGIHEQYF. The CDR3 coding sequence is TGTGCCAGCAGTTTAAGGCGGGAGGGAATCCACGAGCAGTACTTC. The chain combines TRBV12-3 or TRBV12-4 with TRBJ2-7; the match to TRBD2 covers 9 bases. V shed 2 bases and J 5 bases; nucleotides not matched to a gene: 7. The CDR3 runs to 15 residues.

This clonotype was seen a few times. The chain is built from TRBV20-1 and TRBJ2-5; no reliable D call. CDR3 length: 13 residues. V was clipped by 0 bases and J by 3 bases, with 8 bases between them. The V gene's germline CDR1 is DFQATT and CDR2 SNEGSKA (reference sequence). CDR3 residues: CSARDTVKETQYF. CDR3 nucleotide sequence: TGCAGTGCTAGAGATACGGTGAAAGAGACCCAGTACTTC.

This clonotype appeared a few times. In nucleotides, the CDR3 is TGCAGTGCTAGTACGGCTAGCGGCACAGATACGCAGTATTTT. Its translation is CSASTASGTDTQYF. V is TRBV20-1 and J is TRBJ2-3; D is possibly TRBD2 (6 bases). The CDR3 is made up of 14 amino acids. CDR1 is DFQATT, CDR2 SNEGSKA, per germline (reference sequence). Trimming removed 3 bases from V and 1 base from J, with 11 bases in between.

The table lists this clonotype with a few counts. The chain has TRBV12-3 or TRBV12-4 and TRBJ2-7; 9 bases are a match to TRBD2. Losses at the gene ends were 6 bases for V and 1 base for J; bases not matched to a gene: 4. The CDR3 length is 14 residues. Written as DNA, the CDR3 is TGTGCCAGCAGCGCGGGGGGGACATCCTACGAGCAGTACGTC. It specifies CASSAGGTSYEQYV.

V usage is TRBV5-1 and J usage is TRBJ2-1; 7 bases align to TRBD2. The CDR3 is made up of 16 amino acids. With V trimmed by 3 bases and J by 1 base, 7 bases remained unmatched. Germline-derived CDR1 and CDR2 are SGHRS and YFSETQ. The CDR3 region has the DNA TGCGCCAGCAGCTACTTTGGCGGGGGATCCTACAATGAGCAGTTCTTC. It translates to CASSYFGGGSYNEQFF.